This TCR beta chain is drawn from a study of OX40 agonist ivuxolimab in advanced cancers. On the study more broadly: The patients got ivuxolimab, which is an agonistic anti-OX40 (CD134) antibody. People in dose escalation had one of these cancers: hepatocellular carcinoma, melanoma, renal cell or head and neck cancer.

Clones were sequenced by immunoSEQ multiplex PCR, and TCRdb holds only the in-frame ones, with some missing. Of 18,000 or so clones in the sample, roughly 72% were seen once. Autoimmune disease history or systemic immunosuppression meant exclusion. Blood samples were obtained at baseline, cycle 4 day 1, and cycle 7 day 1. V lost 5 bases to trimming and J lost 9 bases, with 20 bases between them. Germline lookup yields CDR1 SEHNR and CDR2 FQNEAQ (reference sequence). This CDR3 is built from 15 residues. The TCR comes from an adult with an advanced solid tumor such as melanoma, head and neck, liver or kidney cancer. V and J are TRBV7-9 and TRBJ2-1; weak D call: TRBD2 (6 bases). The specimen comprised CD4+ or CD8+ T cells sorted from blood, sampled in a trial of the OX40 agonist ivuxolimab. The CDR3 is CASSLGGPSASEQFF. The CDR3 coding sequence is TGTGCCAGCAGCCTCGGTGGGCCTAGCGCAAGTGAGCAGTTCTTC.